Listed below are T cell receptor beta chains from one sample, sequenced in a study of cytomegalovirus exposure and HLA in healthy donors. Produced via immunoSEQ multiplex PCR; TCRdb's table is partial and in-frame only. The sample records 110,000 to 150,000 clones, 72% being singletons. Sequencing used PBMCs. These receptors were obtained from a man in his forties in good health and CMV-seronegative. CDR3s include the opening cysteine and the closing phenylalanine or tryptophan. The size of a clone is reported for some rows only, either as once, few or many, or as a class for expanded clones.

cdr3_aa j_call clone_size cdr3_length v_call
CSVVSHSELFF TRBJ1-4 once 11 TRBV29-1
CASSSSPGQGNTIYF TRBJ1-3 - 15 TRBV7-2
CASSGGGQTNQPQHF TRBJ1-5 - 15 TRBV2
CASSSRLSRNFRGYEQYF TRBJ2-7 - 18 TRBV27
CASSPVTGASNEQFF TRBJ2-1 - 15 TRBV7-9
CASSKGGLGNTIYF TRBJ1-3 few 14 TRBV28
CASSLGTGAHQPQHF TRBJ1-5 - 15 TRBV7-9
CASSQNRGDEQFF TRBJ2-1 - 13 TRBV13
CARLGAWVGELFF TRBJ2-2 few 13 TRBV21-1
CASSRNREFQEKLFF TRBJ1-4 - 15 TRBV4-1
CASSSQGNTGELFF TRBJ2-2 - 14 TRBV9
CASSLGAGRLNQPQHF TRBJ1-5 - 16 TRBV7-9
CSVEWDRNRAFF TRBJ1-1 - 12 TRBV29-1
CASSESTGYGYTF TRBJ1-2 - 13 TRBV10-2
CASSLTETGGGADTQYF TRBJ2-3 - 17 TRBV7-3
CAISVRDNHMETQYF TRBJ2-5 - 15 TRBV10-3